This paragraph covers one T cell receptor (beta chain) sequence. No antigen is known for it. This sample was included in a study of T-cell reconstitution after alpha-beta-depleted transplantation in children. Broader study findings: It was reported that alpha-beta T cells came from several hundred expanded graft clones (about two months after transplant). T-cell numbers and diversity one year post-transplant derived largely from freshly generated T cells. From surviving recipient T cells and thymic progenitors came the high day-60 TCRbeta diversity observed in some patients.

Unique molecular identifiers were incorporated into the prepared TCRbeta library. MiXCR, applied by TCRdb to the PCR reads, yields one record per CDR3 protein. The top ten clones hold over 25% of a sample with about 980,000 distinct CDR3 sequences, roughly 29% of them seen once. Sample: PBMCs, mostly from graft donor cells, taken 360 days after TCRalphabeta/CD19-depleted stem cell transplant. The origin of this receptor is a boy younger than two who had a stem cell transplant for SCID, so the T cells may come from the graft donor.

In DNA, the CDR3 is TGCAGTGCTATTCTAGCAGGGAGATTATACGAGCAGTACTTC. Protein: CSAILAGRLYEQYF. The chain joins TRBV20-1 to TRBJ2-7; D may match TRBD1 or TRBD2 (5 bases each). There are 14 residues in the CDR3. V was trimmed by 4 bases and J by 4 bases, leaving 17 bases between them. Germline V gives CDR1 DFQATT, CDR2 SNEGSKA (reference sequence).